This T cell receptor (beta chain) emerged from a study of shared clonotypes between healthy human individuals. The wider study: The study used three CD4 naive, three CD4 memory, two CD8 naive and one CD8 memory plate per donor. Findings of the study overall: The researchers took only blood, and tissue repertoires probably look different.

This clone occurred once. Its antigen is unidentified. The germline gives CDR1 SEHNR, CDR2 FQNEAQ (reference sequence). Germline trimming cut 6 bases from V and 0 bases from J; bases unmatched to any gene: 4. The CDR3 runs to 15 residues. The data were produced by immunoSEQ multiplex PCR, yet TCRdb's version contains in-frame clones alone and is incomplete. The data show 2 million to 2.5 million clones, 93% seen once. Positive CCR7 selection of CD45RO-negative cells yielded the naive CD8 cells, and terminally differentiated effector memory CD45RA+ cells were excluded. The healthy adult donors were HIV-negative and reported no recent acute infections or vaccinations.

This clonotype originated in a man younger than 35 in good health. Some clones in this sample may be carry-over from other donors' samples. Sequencing was done on a sample of naive CD8+ T cells from PBMCs. The chain carries TRBV7-9 and TRBJ1-4; 7 bases agree with TRBD1. The CDR3 sequence: CASSPGQATNEKLFF. CDR3 in DNA: TGTGCCAGCAGTCCCGGACAGGCAACTAATGAAAAACTGTTTTTT.